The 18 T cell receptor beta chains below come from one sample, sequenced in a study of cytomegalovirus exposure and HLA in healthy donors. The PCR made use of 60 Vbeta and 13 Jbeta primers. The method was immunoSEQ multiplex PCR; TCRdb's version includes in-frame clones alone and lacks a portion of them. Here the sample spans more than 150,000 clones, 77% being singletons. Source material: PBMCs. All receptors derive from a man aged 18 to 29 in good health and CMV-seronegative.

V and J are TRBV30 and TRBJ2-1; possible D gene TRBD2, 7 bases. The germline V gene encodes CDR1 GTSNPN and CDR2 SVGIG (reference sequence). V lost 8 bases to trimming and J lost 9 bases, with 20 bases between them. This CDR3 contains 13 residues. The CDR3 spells CALTRRGGGEQFF. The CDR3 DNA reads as TGTGCCCTCACTAGAAGGGGAGGGGGTGAGCAGTTCTTC.

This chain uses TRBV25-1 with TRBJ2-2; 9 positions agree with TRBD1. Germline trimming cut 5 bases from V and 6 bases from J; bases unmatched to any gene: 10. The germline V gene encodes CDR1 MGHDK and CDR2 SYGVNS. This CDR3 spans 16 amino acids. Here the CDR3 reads CASSSATGGLSGELFF. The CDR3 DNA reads TGTGCCAGCAGTTCGGCGACAGGGGGTCTGTCCGGGGAGCTGTTTTTT.

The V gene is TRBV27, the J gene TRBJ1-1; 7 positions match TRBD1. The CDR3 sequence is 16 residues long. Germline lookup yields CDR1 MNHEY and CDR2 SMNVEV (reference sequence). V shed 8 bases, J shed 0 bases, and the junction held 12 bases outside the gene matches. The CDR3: CASRGRGVILNTEAFF. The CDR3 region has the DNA TGTGCCAGCCGGGGCAGGGGGGTTATACTGAACACTGAAGCTTTCTTT.

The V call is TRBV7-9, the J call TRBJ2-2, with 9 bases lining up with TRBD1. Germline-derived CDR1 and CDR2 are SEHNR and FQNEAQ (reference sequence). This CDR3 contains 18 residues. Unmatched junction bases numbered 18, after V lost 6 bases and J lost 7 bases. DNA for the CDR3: TGTGCCAGCAGATTCCCGAACAGGGGGCAAGTACACGGCGGGGAGCTGTTTTTT. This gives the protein CASRFPNRGQVHGGELFF.

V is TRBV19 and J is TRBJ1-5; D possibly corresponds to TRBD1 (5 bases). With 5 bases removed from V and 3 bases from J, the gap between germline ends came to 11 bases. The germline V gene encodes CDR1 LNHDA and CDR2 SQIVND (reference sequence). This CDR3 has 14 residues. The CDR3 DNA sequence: TGTGCCAGTAGTCGGCCAGGGAACAATCAGCCCCAGCATTTT. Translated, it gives CASSRPGNNQPQHF.

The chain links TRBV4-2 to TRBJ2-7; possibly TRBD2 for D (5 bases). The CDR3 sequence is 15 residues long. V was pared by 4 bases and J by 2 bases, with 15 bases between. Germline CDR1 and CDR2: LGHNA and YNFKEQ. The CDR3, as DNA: TGTGCCAGCAGCCGAACTCAGAGCGGAACCTACGAGCAGTACTTC. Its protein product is CASSRTQSGTYEQYF.

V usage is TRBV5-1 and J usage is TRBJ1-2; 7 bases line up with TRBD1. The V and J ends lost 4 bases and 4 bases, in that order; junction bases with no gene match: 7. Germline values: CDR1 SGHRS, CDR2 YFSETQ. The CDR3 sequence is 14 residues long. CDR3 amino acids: CASSPNRGLYGYTF. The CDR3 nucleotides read TGCGCCAGCAGCCCCAATAGGGGGCTCTATGGCTACACCTTC.

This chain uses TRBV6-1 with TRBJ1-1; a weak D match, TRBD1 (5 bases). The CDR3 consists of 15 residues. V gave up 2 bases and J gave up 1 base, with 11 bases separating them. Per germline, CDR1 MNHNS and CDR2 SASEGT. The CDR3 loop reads CASSESRRGNTEAFF. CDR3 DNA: TGTGCCAGCAGTGAAAGTCGAAGGGGGAACACTGAAGCTTTCTTT.

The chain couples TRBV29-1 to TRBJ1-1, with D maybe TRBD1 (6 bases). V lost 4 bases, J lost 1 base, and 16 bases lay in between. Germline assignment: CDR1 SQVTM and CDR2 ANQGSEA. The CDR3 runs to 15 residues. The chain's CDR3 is CSVVPGRGANTEAFF. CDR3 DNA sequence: TGCAGCGTTGTGCCGGGGAGGGGGGCGAACACTGAAGCTTTCTTT.

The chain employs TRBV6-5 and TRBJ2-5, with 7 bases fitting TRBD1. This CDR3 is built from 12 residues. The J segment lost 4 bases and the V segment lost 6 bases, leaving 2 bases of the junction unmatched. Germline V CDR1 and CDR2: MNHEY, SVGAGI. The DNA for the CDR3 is TGTGCCAGCAGCAACAGGGGAGAGACCCAGTACTTC. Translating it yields CASSNRGETQYF.

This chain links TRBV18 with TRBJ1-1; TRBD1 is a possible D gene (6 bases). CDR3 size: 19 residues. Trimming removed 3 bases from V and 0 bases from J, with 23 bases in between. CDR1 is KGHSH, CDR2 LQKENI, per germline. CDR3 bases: TGTGCCAGCTCACCGCCGTCCCGGGACATTTGGTTCATGAACACTGAAGCTTTCTTT. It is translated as CASSPPSRDIWFMNTEAFF.

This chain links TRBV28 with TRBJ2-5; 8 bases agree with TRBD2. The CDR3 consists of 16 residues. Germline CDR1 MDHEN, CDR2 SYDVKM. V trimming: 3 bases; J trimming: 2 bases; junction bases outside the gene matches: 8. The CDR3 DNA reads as TGTGCCAGCAGTTTGGGGTCGAGCGGGGGACAAGAGACCCAGTACTTC. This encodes CASSLGSSGGQETQYF.

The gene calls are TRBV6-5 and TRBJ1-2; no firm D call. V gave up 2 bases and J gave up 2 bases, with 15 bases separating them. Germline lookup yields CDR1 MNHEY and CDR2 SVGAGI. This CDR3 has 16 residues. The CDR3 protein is CASSYRLGTNNYGYTF. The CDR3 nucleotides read TGTGCCAGCAGTTACCGGTTGGGCACCAACAACTATGGCTACACCTTC.

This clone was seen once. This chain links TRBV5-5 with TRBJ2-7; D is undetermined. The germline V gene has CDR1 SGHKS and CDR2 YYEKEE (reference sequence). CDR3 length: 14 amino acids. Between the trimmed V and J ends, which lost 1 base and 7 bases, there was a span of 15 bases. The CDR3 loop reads CASSLWSTAEEQYF. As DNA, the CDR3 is TGTGCCAGCAGCTTGTGGTCAACCGCGGAAGAGCAGTACTTC. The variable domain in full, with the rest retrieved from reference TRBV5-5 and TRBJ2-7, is DAGVTQSPTHLIKTRGQQVTLRCSPISGHKSVSWYQQVLGQGPQFIFQYYEKEERGRGNFPDRFSARQFPNYSSELNVNALLLGDSALYLCASSLWSTAEEQYFGPGTRLTVT.

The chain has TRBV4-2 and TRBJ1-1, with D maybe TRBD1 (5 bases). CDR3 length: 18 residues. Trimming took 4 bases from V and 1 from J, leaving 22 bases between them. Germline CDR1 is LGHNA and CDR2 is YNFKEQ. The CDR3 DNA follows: TGTGCCAGCAGCCCCCTGGGGGGATACGGCCCTCGGAACACTGAAGCTTTCTTT. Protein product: CASSPLGGYGPRNTEAFF.

The CDR3 DNA follows: TGTGCCACCCCCCACAGGGGCAACTATGGCTACACCTTC. This gives the protein CATPHRGNYGYTF. This rearrangement joins TRBV27 to TRBJ1-2; the match to TRBD1 covers 7 bases. The V and J ends lost 10 bases and 2 bases, in that order; junction bases with no gene match: 7. The V gene's germline CDR1 is MNHEY and CDR2 SMNVEV (reference sequence). The CDR3 runs 13 residues.

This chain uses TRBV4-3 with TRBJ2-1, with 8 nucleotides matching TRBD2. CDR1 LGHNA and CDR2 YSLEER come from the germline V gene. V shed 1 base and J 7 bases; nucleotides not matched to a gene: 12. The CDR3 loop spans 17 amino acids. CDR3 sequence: CASSQVVRLAGVNEQFF. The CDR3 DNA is TGCGCCAGCAGCCAAGTCGTCCGGCTAGCGGGCGTAAATGAGCAGTTCTTC.

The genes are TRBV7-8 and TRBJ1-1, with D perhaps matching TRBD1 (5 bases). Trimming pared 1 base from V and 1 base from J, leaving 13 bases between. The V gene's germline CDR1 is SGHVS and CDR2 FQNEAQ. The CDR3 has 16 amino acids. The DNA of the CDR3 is TGTGCCAGCAGCTTAGGGTGGGCGGGGGAGAACACTGAAGCTTTCTTT. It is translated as CASSLGWAGENTEAFF.